Listed below are T cell receptor beta chains from one sample, sequenced in a study of blood T cells in healthy people across ages. Each CDR3 protein is one row after TCRdb ran MiXCR on the 5' RACE reads. The sample has approximately 800,000 distinct CDR3 sequences, roughly 25% seen once. These data also formed part of another study, on T cells of mothers and their children.

The sequenced sample was blood. Source of these receptors: a boy between 5 and 17 years old in good health. Both conserved end residues are part of each CDR3. The D gene is left open where the match is weak. Expanded clones get a size class; other rows say once, few or many, or leave the size out.

size: few; J: TRBJ2-7; V: TRBV20-1; D: TRBD2; CDR3: CSASVSSGGAPFYEQYF; DNA: TGCAGTGCTAGTGTATCTAGCGGGGGGGCCCCATTTTACGAGCAGTACTTC
size: few; J: TRBJ2-1; V: TRBV5-1; D: .; CDR3: CASSLVPPHNEQFF; DNA: TGCGCCAGCAGCTTGGTACCCCCTCACAATGAGCAGTTCTTC
size: .; J: TRBJ2-5; V: TRBV10-3; D: TRBD1; CDR3: CAISESDRAETQYF; DNA: TGTGCCATCAGTGAGTCAGACAGGGCGGAGACCCAGTACTTC
size: .; J: TRBJ2-5; V: TRBV12-3/TRBV12-4; D: .; CDR3: CASSVSAQETQYF; DNA: TGTGCCAGCAGCGTGAGTGCTCAAGAGACCCAGTACTTC
size: .; J: TRBJ2-5; V: TRBV7-9; D: .; CDR3: CASSARVTPETQYF; DNA: TGTGCCAGCAGTGCCCGGGTTACTCCAGAGACCCAGTACTTC
size: .; J: TRBJ2-2; V: TRBV20-1; D: .; CDR3: CSASRVGTGELFF; DNA: TGCAGTGCTAGTCGCGTGGGCACCGGGGAGCTGTTTTTT
size: .; J: TRBJ1-2; V: TRBV12-5; D: .; CDR3: CASGTRRANYGYTF; DNA: TGTGCTAGTGGTACTCGACGTGCTAACTATGGCTACACCTTC
size: .; J: TRBJ2-1; V: TRBV12-3/TRBV12-4; D: TRBD2; CDR3: CASGARRGRDEQFF; DNA: TGTGCCAGCGGTGCTCGACGGGGGAGGGATGAGCAGTTCTTC
size: .; J: TRBJ2-7; V: TRBV7-9; D: .; CDR3: CASSGPSRPYEQYF; DNA: TGTGCCAGCAGCGGACCAAGTAGACCCTACGAGCAGTACTTC
size: few; J: TRBJ2-1; V: TRBV20-1; D: .; CDR3: CSARGQLYNEQFF; DNA: TGCAGTGCTAGAGGACAGCTGTACAATGAGCAGTTCTTC
size: few; J: TRBJ1-6; V: TRBV6-1; D: TRBD1; CDR3: CASSLGQGPSSPLHF; DNA: TGTGCCAGCAGTTTGGGACAGGGGCCGAGTTCACCCCTCCACTTT
size: .; J: TRBJ2-1; V: TRBV20-1; D: .; CDR3: CSARSATSYNEQFF; DNA: TGCAGTGCTAGATCGGCGACATCTTACAATGAGCAGTTCTTC
size: few; J: TRBJ2-7; V: TRBV12-3/TRBV12-4; D: .; CDR3: CASSRRLEQYF; DNA: TGTGCCAGCAGTCGCCGACTTGAGCAGTACTTC
size: .; J: TRBJ1-6; V: TRBV3-1; D: .; CDR3: CASSSRRGSSYNSPLHF; DNA: TGTGCCAGCAGCTCCCGACGGGGCAGCTCCTATAATTCACCCCTCCACTTT
size: many; J: TRBJ1-5; V: TRBV7-9; D: .; CDR3: CASSPRGGNQPQHF; DNA: TGTGCCAGCAGCCCCCGGGGGGGCAATCAGCCCCAGCATTTT
size: .; J: TRBJ2-1; V: TRBV12-3/TRBV12-4; D: TRBD2; CDR3: CASGAGGSIDEQFF; DNA: TGTGCCAGCGGGGCGGGGGGATCGATTGATGAGCAGTTCTTC
size: .; J: TRBJ2-3; V: TRBV28; D: .; CDR3: CASSMGGGLTDTQYF; DNA: TGTGCCAGCAGTATGGGGGGGGGCCTGACAGATACGCAGTATTTT
size: few; J: TRBJ2-1; V: TRBV5-1; D: .; CDR3: CASSLRGPHHNEQFF; DNA: TGCGCCAGCAGTCTCCGGGGTCCGCACCACAATGAGCAGTTCTTC
size: .; J: TRBJ1-1; V: TRBV20-1; D: .; CDR3: CSARAQASWNTEAFF; DNA: TGCAGTGCTAGAGCCCAGGCCAGTTGGAACACTGAAGCTTTCTTT
size: .; J: TRBJ1-6; V: TRBV7-9; D: TRBD1; CDR3: CASSLDLAQGVGSLHF; DNA: TGTGCCAGCAGCTTAGACTTGGCACAGGGGGTAGGATCCCTCCACTTT
size: few; J: TRBJ2-6; V: TRBV5-6; D: .; CDR3: CASSSPLGSGANVLTF; DNA: TGTGCCAGCAGCTCGCCCCTTGGGTCTGGGGCCAACGTCCTGACTTTC
size: .; J: TRBJ2-7; V: TRBV9; D: .; CDR3: CASSVAGNPYEQYF; DNA: TGTGCCAGCAGCGTAGCAGGGAACCCCTACGAGCAGTACTTC
size: .; J: TRBJ2-2; V: TRBV4-2; D: TRBD2; CDR3: CASSPPPSGEGTGELFF; DNA: TGTGCCAGCAGCCCGCCTCCTAGCGGGGAAGGAACCGGGGAGCTGTTTTTT
size: .; J: TRBJ2-7; V: TRBV5-1; D: .; CDR3: CASSPGTPRGLEQYF; DNA: TGCGCCAGCAGCCCGGGGACACCGAGAGGTCTCGAGCAGTACTTC
size: .; J: TRBJ2-5; V: TRBV5-4; D: .; CDR3: CASSNRDTGIVETQYF; DNA: TGTGCCAGCAGCAACCGGGACACTGGGATTGTAGAGACCCAGTACTTC
size: many; J: TRBJ1-4; V: TRBV7-9; D: .; CDR3: CASSQGGVWATNEKLFF; DNA: TGTGCCAGCAGTCAAGGCGGTGTGTGGGCAACTAATGAAAAACTGTTTTTT
size: .; J: TRBJ1-1; V: TRBV5-1; D: .; CDR3: CASSQHTDNKDAFF; DNA: TGCGCCAGCAGCCAGCATACAGATAACAAGGACGCTTTCTTT
size: .; J: TRBJ1-4; V: TRBV10-2; D: TRBD1; CDR3: CASRGTGWNEKLFF; DNA: TGCGCCAGCAGGGGGACAGGGTGGAATGAAAAACTGTTTTTT
size: .; J: TRBJ2-5; V: TRBV19; D: TRBD1; CDR3: CASSSSPGQGIKETQYF; DNA: TGTGCCAGTTCCTCATCACCGGGACAGGGGATTAAAGAGACCCAGTACTTC
size: .; J: TRBJ2-3; V: TRBV11-2; D: TRBD2; CDR3: CASTPWAGGASGDTQYF; DNA: TGTGCCAGCACCCCATGGGCGGGGGGAGCCAGCGGGGATACGCAGTATTTT
size: .; J: TRBJ1-1; V: TRBV2; D: .; CDR3: CASRVAGHLTEAFF; DNA: TGTGCCAGCAGGGTCGCGGGACATCTTACTGAAGCTTTCTTT
size: .; J: TRBJ2-5; V: TRBV20-1; D: TRBD2; CDR3: CSASRGREETQYF; DNA: TGCAGTGCCTCTCGGGGGAGGGAAGAGACCCAGTACTTC
size: few; J: TRBJ1-1; V: TRBV5-1; D: .; CDR3: CASTPIAGGNTEAFF; DNA: TGCGCCAGCACCCCGATAGCTGGCGGGAACACTGAAGCTTTCTTT
size: few; J: TRBJ2-4; V: TRBV14; D: .; CDR3: CASSRRESRGNRARGALAKNIQYF; DNA: TGTGCCAGCAGCCGAAGAGAGTCGAGGGGTAACCGGGCCAGGGGAGCCTTAGCCAAAAACATTCAGTACTTC
size: few; J: TRBJ1-1; V: TRBV7-9; D: .; CDR3: CASSLSALDTEAFF; DNA: TGTGCCAGCAGCTTAAGCGCTCTGGACACTGAAGCTTTCTTT
size: .; J: TRBJ1-2; V: TRBV12-3/TRBV12-4; D: .; CDR3: CASSKAYWGGLGYTF; DNA: TGTGCCAGCAGTAAAGCGTATTGGGGGGGACTTGGCTACACCTTC
size: .; J: TRBJ2-3; V: TRBV6-2/TRBV6-3; D: TRBD2; CDR3: CASSYSTGGGTQYF; DNA: TGTGCCAGCAGTTACTCGACGGGAGGAGGTACGCAGTATTTT
size: .; J: TRBJ2-2; V: TRBV6-1; D: TRBD2; CDR3: CAGRAGVNTGELFF; DNA: TGTGCCGGTAGAGCGGGGGTTAACACCGGGGAGCTGTTTTTT
size: .; J: TRBJ2-1; V: TRBV3-1; D: .; CDR3: CASSPISMAYNEQFF; DNA: TGTGCCAGCAGCCCGATCTCGATGGCCTACAATGAGCAGTTCTTC
size: few; J: TRBJ2-3; V: TRBV12-3/TRBV12-4; D: TRBD1; CDR3: CASSPGQSGDRHTQYF; DNA: TGTGCCAGCAGCCCGGGACAGAGTGGCGATCGACATACGCAGTATTTT
size: many; J: TRBJ2-5; V: TRBV14; D: .; CDR3: CASSLGGFKTQYF; DNA: TGTGCCAGCAGTCTGGGGGGCTTCAAGACCCAGTACTTC
size: .; J: TRBJ2-5; V: TRBV29-1; D: .; CDR3: CSVSRTNQETQYF; DNA: TGCAGCGTTTCGAGGACTAACCAAGAGACCCAGTACTTC
size: once; J: TRBJ2-7; V: TRBV20-1; D: TRBD1; CDR3: CSAIRPGTAHEQYF; DNA: TGCAGTGCTATCCGCCCAGGGACAGCCCACGAGCAGTACTTC
size: .; J: TRBJ2-7; V: TRBV15; D: .; CDR3: CATSRHGRAYEQYF; DNA: TGTGCCACCAGCAGACATGGGAGAGCCTACGAGCAGTACTTC
size: .; J: TRBJ2-5; V: TRBV7-9; D: TRBD1; CDR3: CASSSRQGTGQETQYF; DNA: TGTGCCAGCAGCTCCAGACAGGGGACGGGCCAAGAGACCCAGTACTTC
size: .; J: TRBJ2-7; V: TRBV4-2; D: .; CDR3: CASGQEPGGPSSYEQYF; DNA: TGTGCCAGCGGCCAAGAGCCCGGCGGGCCAAGCTCCTACGAGCAGTACTTC
size: .; J: TRBJ2-4; V: TRBV10-1; D: TRBD1; CDR3: CASSTDRENIQYF; DNA: TGCGCCAGCAGTACCGACAGGGAAAACATTCAGTACTTC
size: .; J: TRBJ2-5; V: TRBV28; D: TRBD2; CDR3: CASSPGTSGGSPQETQYF; DNA: TGTGCCAGCAGTCCCGGGACTAGCGGGGGGTCCCCCCAGGAGACCCAGTACTTC